This T cell receptor (beta chain) derives from a study of T cell responses to AZD1222 COVID-19 vaccine. Study-level results: There were repertoire samples only from the period after the peak T cell response. The donor group comprised mostly white British people and more females; the analysis possibly underestimated clonal diversity. Vaccine-associated CD4 TCRs ranged over spike, dominating at 160-218 and 743-854.

On this clone itself: The antigen is undetermined.

Measured with immunoSEQ multiplex PCR; TCRdb has only the in-frame clones, and not every one. Among about 86,000 clones listed, around 90% were seen once. Germline CDR1 and CDR2: GTSNPN and SVGIG (reference sequence). V was trimmed by 4 bases and J by 7 bases, leaving 9 bases between them. This CDR3 region has 11 residues. This rearrangement joins TRBV30 to TRBJ2-3; no clear D. This material consisted of peripheral blood, taken on day 0 of MenACWY control vaccination. The clonotype originates from an adult in good health. The CDR3 DNA sequence: TGTGCCTGGAAGCCAGAAAATACGCAGTATTTT. Encoded protein: CAWKPENTQYF.